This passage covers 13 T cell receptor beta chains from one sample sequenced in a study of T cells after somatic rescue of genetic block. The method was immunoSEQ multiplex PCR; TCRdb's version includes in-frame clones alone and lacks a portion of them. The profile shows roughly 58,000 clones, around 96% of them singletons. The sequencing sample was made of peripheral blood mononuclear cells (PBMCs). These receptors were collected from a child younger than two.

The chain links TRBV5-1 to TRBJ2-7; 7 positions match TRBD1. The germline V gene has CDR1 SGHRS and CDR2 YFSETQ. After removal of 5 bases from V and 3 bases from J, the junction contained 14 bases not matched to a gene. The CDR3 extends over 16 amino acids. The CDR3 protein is CASRFILGAGGYEQYF. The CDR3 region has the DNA TGCGCCAGCAGGTTCATATTAGGGGCAGGGGGCTACGAGCAGTACTTC.

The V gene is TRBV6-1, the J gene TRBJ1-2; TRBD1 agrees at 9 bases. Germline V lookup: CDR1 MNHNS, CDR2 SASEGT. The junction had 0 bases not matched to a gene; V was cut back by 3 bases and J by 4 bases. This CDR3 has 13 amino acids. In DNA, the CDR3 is TGTGCCAGCAGTGAGGACAGGGGCTATGGCTACACCTTC. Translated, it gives CASSEDRGYGYTF.

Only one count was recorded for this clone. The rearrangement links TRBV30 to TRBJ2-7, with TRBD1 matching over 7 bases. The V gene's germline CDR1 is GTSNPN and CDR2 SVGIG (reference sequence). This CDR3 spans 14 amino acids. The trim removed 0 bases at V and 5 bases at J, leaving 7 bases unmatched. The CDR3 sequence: CAWSVIRGLNEQYF. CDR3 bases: TGTGCCTGGAGTGTGATAAGGGGGCTAAACGAGCAGTACTTC.

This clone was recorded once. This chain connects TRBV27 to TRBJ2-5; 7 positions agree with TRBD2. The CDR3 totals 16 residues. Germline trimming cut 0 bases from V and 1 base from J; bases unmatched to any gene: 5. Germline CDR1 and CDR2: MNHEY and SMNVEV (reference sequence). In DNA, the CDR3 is TGTGCCAGCAGTTTATCCTTAAGGACTAGCCAAGAGACCCAGTACTTC. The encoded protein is CASSLSLRTSQETQYF.

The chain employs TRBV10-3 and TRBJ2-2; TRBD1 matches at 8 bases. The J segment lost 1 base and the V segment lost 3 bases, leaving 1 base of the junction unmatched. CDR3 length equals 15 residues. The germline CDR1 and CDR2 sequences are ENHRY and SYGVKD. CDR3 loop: CAISDGTGNTGELFF. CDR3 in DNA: TGTGCCATCAGTGACGGGACAGGGAACACCGGGGAGCTGTTTTTT.

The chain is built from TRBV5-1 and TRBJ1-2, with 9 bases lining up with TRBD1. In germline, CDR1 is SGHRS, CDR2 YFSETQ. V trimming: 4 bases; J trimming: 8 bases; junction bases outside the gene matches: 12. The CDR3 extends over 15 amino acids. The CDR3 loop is CASSPDRGLPGGYTF. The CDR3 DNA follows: TGCGCCAGCAGCCCGGACAGGGGCCTTCCGGGGGGCTACACCTTC.

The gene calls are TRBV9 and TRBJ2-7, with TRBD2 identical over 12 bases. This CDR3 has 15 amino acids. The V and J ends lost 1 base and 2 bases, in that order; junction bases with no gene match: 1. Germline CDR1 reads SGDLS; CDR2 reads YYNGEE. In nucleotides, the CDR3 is TGTGCCAGCAGCGTACTAGCGGGAGGGGCCTACGAGCAGTACTTC. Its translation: CASSVLAGGAYEQYF.

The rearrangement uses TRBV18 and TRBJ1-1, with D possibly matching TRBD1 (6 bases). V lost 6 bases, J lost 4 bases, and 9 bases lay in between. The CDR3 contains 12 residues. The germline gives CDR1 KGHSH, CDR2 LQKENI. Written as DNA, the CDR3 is TGTGCCAGCTCCCAAGGGGGCACTGAAGCTTTCTTT. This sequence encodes CASSQGGTEAFF.

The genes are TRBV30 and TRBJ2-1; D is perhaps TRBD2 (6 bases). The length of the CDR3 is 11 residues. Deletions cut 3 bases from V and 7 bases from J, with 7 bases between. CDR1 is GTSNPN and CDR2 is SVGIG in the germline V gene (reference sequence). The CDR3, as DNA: TGTGCCTGGAGCGGGAGAAATGAGCAGTTCTTC. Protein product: CAWSGRNEQFF.

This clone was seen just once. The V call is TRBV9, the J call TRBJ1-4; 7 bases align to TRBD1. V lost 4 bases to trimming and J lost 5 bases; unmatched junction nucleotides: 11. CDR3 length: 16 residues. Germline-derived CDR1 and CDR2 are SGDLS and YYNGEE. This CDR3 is CASSTTGEAANEKLFF. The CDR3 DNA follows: TGTGCCAGCAGCACAACAGGGGAGGCCGCCAATGAAAAACTGTTTTTT.

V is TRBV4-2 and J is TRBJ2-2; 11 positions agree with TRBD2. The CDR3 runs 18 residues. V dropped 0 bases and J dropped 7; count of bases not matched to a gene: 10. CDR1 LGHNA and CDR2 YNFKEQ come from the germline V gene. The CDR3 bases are TGTGCCAGCAGCCAAGATGGGGTAGCGGGAGGGCCGGACGGGGAGCTGTTTTTT. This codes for CASSQDGVAGGPDGELFF.

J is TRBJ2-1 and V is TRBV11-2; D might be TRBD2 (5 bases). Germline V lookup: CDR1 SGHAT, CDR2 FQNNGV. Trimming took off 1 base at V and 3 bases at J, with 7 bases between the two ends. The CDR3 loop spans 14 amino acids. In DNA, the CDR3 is TGTGCCAGCAGCTTAGCGGGGATCTACAATGAGCAGTTCTTC. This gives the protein CASSLAGIYNEQFF. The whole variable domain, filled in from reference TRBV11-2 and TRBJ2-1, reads EAGVAQSPRYKIIEKRQSVAFWCNPISGHATLYWYQQILGQGPKLLIQFQNNGVVDDSQLPKDRFSAERLKGVDSTLKIQPAKLEDSAVYLCASSLAGIYNEQFFGPGTRLTVL.

The CDR3 protein is CASSLDWGLAALAKNIQYF. The CDR3 DNA reads TGTGCCAGCAGCTTAGATTGGGGACTAGCGGCCCTAGCCAAAAACATTCAGTACTTC. V and J are TRBV7-2 and TRBJ2-4; 11 positions agree with TRBD2. The CDR3 is made up of 19 amino acids. CDR1 and CDR2 (germline): SGHTA, FQGNSA. V gave up 1 base and J gave up 0 bases; unmatched junction bases: 8.